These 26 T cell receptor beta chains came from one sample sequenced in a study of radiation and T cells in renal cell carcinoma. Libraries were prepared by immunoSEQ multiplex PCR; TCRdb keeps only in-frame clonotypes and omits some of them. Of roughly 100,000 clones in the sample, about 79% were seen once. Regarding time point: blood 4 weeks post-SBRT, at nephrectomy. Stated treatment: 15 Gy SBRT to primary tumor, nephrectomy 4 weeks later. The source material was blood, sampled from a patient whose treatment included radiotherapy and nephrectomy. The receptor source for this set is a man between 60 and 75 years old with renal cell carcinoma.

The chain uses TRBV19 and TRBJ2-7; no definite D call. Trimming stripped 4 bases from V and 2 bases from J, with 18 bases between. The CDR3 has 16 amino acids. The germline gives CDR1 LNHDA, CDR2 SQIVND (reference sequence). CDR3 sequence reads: CASSTQPGGVPYEQYF. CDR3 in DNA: TGTGCCAGTAGTACTCAACCCGGTGGGGTCCCCTACGAGCAGTACTTC.

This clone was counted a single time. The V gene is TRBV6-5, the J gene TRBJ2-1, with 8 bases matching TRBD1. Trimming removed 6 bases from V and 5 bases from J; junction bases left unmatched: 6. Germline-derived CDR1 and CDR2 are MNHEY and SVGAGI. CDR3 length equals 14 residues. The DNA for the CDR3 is TGTGCCAGCAGCCGGGGACAGGTGGACAATGAGCAGTTCTTC. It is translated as CASSRGQVDNEQFF.

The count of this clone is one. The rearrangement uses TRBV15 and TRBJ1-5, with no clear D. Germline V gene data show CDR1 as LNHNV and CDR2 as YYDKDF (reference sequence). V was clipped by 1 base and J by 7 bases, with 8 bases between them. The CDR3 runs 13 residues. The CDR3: CATSRVLGQPQHF. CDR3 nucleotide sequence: TGTGCCACCAGCAGAGTGTTGGGACAGCCCCAGCATTTT.

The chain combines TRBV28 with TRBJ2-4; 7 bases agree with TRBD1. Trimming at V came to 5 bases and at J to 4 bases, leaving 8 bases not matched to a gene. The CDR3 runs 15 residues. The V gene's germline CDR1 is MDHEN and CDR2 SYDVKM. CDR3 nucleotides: TGTGCCAGCAGTACCTCTCCACAGGGGAAAAACATTCAGTACTTC. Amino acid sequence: CASSTSPQGKNIQYF.

As DNA, the CDR3 is TGCGCCAGCAGCCAAGATCGGGTACGGAACGGGGAGCTGTTTTTT. Translated: CASSQDRVRNGELFF. The chain has TRBV4-1 and TRBJ2-2; D is ambiguous. The ends were cut back, 0 bases at V and 7 bases at J, with 12 bases in the middle. The CDR3 runs to 15 residues. Germline assignment: CDR1 MGHRA and CDR2 YSYEKL.

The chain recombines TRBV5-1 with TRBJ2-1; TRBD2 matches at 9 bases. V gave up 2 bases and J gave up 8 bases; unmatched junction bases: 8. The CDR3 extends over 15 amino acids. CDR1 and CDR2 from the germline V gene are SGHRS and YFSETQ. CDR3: CASSFSSGRGDEQFF. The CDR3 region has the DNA TGCGCCAGCAGCTTTAGTAGCGGGAGAGGGGATGAGCAGTTCTTC.

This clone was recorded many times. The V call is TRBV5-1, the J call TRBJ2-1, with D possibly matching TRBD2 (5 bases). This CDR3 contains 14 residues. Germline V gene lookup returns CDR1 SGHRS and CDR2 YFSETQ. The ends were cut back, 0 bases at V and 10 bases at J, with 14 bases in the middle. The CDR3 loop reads CASSLEREHGEQFF. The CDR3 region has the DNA TGCGCCAGCAGCTTGGAAAGGGAGCATGGGGAGCAGTTCTTC.

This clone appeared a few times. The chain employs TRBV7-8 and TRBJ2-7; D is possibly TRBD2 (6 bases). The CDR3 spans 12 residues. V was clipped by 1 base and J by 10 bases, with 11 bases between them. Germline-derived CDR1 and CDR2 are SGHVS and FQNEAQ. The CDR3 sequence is CASSLGWRDQYF. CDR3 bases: TGTGCCAGCAGCTTAGGTTGGCGGGACCAGTACTTC. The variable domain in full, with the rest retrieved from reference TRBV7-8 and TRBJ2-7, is GAGVSQSPRYKVAKRGQDVALRCDPISGHVSLFWYQQALGQGPEFLTYFQNEAQLDKSGLPSDRFFAERPEGSVSTLKIQRTQQEDSAVYLCASSLGWRDQYFGPGTRLTVT.

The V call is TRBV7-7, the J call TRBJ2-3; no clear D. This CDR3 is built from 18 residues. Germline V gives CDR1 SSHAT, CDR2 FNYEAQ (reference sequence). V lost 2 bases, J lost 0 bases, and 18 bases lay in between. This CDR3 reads CASSLSVTTLGSTDTQYF. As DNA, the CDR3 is TGTGCCAGCAGCTTAAGTGTCACCACCCTAGGGAGCACAGATACGCAGTATTTT.

The CDR3 sequence: CASSALVADTQYF. CDR3 bases: TGCGCCAGCAGTGCACTAGTAGCAGATACGCAGTATTTT. The V call is TRBV10-1, the J call TRBJ2-3; D perhaps matches TRBD2 (5 bases). Trimming took 4 bases from V and 4 from J, leaving 9 bases between them. Germline CDR1 and CDR2: WNHNN and SYGVQD (reference sequence). The CDR3 sequence is 13 residues long.

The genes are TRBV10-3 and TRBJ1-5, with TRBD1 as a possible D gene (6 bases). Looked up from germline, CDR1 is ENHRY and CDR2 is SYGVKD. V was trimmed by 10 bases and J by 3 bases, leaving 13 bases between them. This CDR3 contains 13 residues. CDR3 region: CATHRDNNQPQHF. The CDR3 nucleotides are TGTGCCACCCACCGGGACAACAATCAGCCCCAGCATTTT.

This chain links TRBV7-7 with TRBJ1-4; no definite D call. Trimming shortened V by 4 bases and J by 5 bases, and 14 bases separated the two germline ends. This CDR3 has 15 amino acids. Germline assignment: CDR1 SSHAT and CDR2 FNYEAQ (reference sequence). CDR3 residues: CASSWTPSPNEKLFF. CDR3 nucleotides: TGTGCCAGCAGCTGGACCCCATCACCAAATGAAAAACTGTTTTTT.

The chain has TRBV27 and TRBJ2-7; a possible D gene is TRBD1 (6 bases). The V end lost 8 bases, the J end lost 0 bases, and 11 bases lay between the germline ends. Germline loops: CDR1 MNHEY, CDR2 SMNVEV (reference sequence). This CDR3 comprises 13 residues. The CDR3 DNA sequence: TGTGCCAGCGGGTGGACAGCCTCCTACGAGCAGTACTTC. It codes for CASGWTASYEQYF.

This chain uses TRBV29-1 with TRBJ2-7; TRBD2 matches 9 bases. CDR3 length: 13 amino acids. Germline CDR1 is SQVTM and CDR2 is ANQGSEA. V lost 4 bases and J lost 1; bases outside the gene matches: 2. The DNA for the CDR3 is TGCAGCGTTGGCGGGAGGGGATCCTACGAGCAGTACTTC. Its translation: CSVGGRGSYEQYF.

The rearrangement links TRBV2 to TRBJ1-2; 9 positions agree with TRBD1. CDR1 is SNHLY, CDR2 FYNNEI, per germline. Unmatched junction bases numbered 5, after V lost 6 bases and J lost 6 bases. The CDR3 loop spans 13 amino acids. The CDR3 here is CASRGTGPDGYTF. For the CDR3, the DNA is TGTGCCAGCAGGGGGACAGGGCCTGATGGCTACACCTTC.

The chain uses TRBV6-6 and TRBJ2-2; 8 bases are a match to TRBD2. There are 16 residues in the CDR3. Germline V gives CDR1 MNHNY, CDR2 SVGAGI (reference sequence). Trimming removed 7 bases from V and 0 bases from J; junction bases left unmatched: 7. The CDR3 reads CASTHSGGANTGELFF. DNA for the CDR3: TGTGCCAGCACTCATTCGGGGGGGGCGAACACCGGGGAGCTGTTTTTT.

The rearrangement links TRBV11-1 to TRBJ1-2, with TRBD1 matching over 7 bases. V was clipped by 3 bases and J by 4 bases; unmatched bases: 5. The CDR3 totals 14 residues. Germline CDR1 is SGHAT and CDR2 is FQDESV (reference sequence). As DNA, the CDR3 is TGTGCCAGCAGCTTGACAGGGAGCAGCTATGGCTACACCTTC. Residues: CASSLTGSSYGYTF.

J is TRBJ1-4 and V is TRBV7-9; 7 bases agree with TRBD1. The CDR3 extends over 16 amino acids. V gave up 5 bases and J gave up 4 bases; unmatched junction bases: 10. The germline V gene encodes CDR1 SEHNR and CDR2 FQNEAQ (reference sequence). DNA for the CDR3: TGTGCCAGCAGCCCGACAGGGTACAGGGGTAATGAAAAACTGTTTTTT. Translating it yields CASSPTGYRGNEKLFF.

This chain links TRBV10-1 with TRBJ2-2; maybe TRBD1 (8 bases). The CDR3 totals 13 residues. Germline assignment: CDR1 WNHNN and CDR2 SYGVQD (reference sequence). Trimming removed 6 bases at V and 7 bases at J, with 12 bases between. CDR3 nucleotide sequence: TGCGCCAGCAGACAGGGGGGGAACGGGGAGCTGTTTTTT. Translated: CASRQGGNGELFF.

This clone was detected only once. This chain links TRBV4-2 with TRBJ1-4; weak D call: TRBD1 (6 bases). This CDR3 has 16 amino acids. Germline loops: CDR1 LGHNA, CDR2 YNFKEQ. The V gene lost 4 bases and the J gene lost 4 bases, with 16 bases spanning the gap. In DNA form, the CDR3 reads TGTGCCAGCAGCCGACAAGAACAGGGCGGTAATGAAAAACTGTTTTTT. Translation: CASSRQEQGGNEKLFF.

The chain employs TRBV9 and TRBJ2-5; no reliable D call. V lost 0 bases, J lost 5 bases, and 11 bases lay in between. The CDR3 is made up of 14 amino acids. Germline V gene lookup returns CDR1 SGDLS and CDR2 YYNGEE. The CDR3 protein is CASSVGMVRETQYF. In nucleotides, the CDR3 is TGTGCCAGCAGCGTAGGGATGGTCCGGGAGACCCAGTACTTC.

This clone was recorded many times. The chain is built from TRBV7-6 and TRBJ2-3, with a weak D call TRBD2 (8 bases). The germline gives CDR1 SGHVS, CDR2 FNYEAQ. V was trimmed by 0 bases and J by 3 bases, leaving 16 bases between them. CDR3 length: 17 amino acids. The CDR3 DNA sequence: TGTGCCAGCAGCTTAGCATCGGGAGGGGGCCAGACAGATACGCAGTATTTT. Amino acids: CASSLASGGGQTDTQYF. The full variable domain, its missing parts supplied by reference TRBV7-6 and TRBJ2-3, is GAGVSQSPRYKVTKRGQDVALRCDPISGHVSLYWYRQALGQGPEFLTYFNYEAQQDKSGLPNDRFSAERPEGSISTLTIQRTEQRDSAMYRCASSLASGGGQTDTQYFGPGTRLTVL.

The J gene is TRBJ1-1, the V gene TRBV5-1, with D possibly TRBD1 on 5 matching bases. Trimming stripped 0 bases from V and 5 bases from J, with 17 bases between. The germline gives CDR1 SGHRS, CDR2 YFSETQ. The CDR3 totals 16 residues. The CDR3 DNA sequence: TGCGCCAGCAGCTTGGGTGCGGGCAGGGTGGGGACTGAAGCTTTCTTT. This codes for CASSLGAGRVGTEAFF.

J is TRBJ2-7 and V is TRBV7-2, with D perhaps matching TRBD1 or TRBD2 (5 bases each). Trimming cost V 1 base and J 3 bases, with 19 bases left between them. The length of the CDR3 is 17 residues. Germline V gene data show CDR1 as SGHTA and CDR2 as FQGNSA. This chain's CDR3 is CASSLVASAGTFYEQYF. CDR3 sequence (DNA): TGTGCCAGCAGCTTAGTGGCTTCGGCAGGGACGTTCTACGAGCAGTACTTC.

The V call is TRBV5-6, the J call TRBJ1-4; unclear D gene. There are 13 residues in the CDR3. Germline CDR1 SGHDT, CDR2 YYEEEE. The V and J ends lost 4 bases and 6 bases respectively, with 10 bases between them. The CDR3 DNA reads TGTGCCAGCAGCGGCAGCCACCATGAAAAACTGTTTTTT. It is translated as CASSGSHHEKLFF.

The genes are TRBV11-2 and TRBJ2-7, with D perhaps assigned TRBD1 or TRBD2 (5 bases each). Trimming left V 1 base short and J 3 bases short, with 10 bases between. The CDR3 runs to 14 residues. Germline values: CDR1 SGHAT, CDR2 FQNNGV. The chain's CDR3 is CASSLGDVSYEQYF. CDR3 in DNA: TGTGCCAGCAGCTTAGGGGACGTCAGCTACGAGCAGTACTTC.